This T cell receptor (beta chain) was retrieved from a study of T cells in Graves' hyperthyroidism and ophthalmopathy. There were TCR beta CDR3 regions amplified from RNA transcripts. When the TCR CDR3 underwent first-round RT-PCR, the HTBI primer set was used. TCRdb re-analysed the multiplex PCR reads in MiXCR, keeping a single row per CDR3 protein. This sample has about 130,000 distinct CDR3 sequences, with more than 20% found just once. Germline V gene sequence: CDR1 SGHTA, CDR2 FQGNSA. The germline V and J ends were trimmed by 0 bases and 0 bases, with 6 bases remaining between them. The CDR3 sequence is 15 residues long. Each diagnosis drew on symptoms, thyroxine, TRAb, thyroid ultrasound and orbital computed tomography findings. There are many counts of this clonotype.

Sequencing was carried out using blood. The chain has TRBV7-2 and TRBJ2-1, with D unresolved. This receptor was obtained from a woman between 45 and 60 years old with Graves' hyperthyroidism that later progressed to Graves' ophthalmopathy. CDR3 protein: CASSLARSSYNEQFF. Here the CDR3 DNA reads TGTGCCAGCAGCTTAGCCCGAAGCTCCTACAATGAGCAGTTCTTC.